This T cell receptor (beta chain) stems from a study of T cell responses to AZD1222 COVID-19 vaccine. Study results and caveats: None of the repertoires were sampled until the peak T cell response had passed. The donor group comprised mostly white British people and more females; the analysis possibly underestimated clonal diversity. Close to half of all spike-specific TCRs reportedly target regions of the variants that are unmutated.

Of note for this clone: Its cognate antigen is unknown.

The protocol was immunoSEQ multiplex PCR, while the TCRdb copy is restricted to in-frame clones and leaves out a portion. This sample has tens of thousands of clones, with roughly 88% found just once. Germline V lookup: CDR1 SGHRS, CDR2 YFSETQ. This CDR3 is built from 13 residues. V was pared by 2 bases and J by 1 base, with 3 bases between. Sequencing used peripheral blood, obtained on day 0 of AZD1222 vaccination. The chain combines TRBV5-1 with TRBJ2-2, with unresolved D. This TCR derives from an adult in good health. CDR3 amino acids: CASSFGNTGELFF. DNA of the CDR3: TGCGCCAGCAGCTTTGGGAACACCGGGGAGCTGTTTTTT.